This paragraph reports one T cell receptor beta chain. The record originates from a study of blood T cell repertoires in COVID-19. Study information: Whether acute or convalescent, the COVID-19 samples came from the United States, Italy and Spain.

Participant-reported clinical history was the basis for cohort assignment. In the authors' workflow: Amplifying reference gene primers gave estimates of nucleated cell counts. Measured with immunoSEQ multiplex PCR; TCRdb has only the in-frame clones, and not every one. Clone size and the V and J calls come from that table; the DNA yielded D and trimming. The sample has about 320,000 clones; approximately 81% are singletons. V lost 4 bases to trimming and J lost 6 bases; unmatched junction nucleotides: 11. CDR1 and CDR2 from the germline V gene are SEHNR and FQNEAQ (reference sequence). CDR3 length: 15 amino acids.

This TCR was recovered from a woman in her twenties or thirties who had been exposed to COVID-19. This chain links TRBV7-9 with TRBJ1-1; 7 nucleotides match TRBD1. Sequencing was done on a sample of PBMCs or T cells enriched from blood (not recorded which). The CDR3 sequence is CASSSTGVGIAEAFF. In DNA form, the CDR3 reads TGTGCCAGCAGCTCTACAGGGGTAGGGATTGCTGAAGCTTTCTTT.